This T cell receptor (beta chain) was obtained from a study of blood T cell repertoires in COVID-19. For the study at large: The cDNA or gDNA used as material had been derived from T cells, B-cell-depleted T cells, or PBMCs.

The germline CDR1 and CDR2 sequences are LGHDT and YNNKEL (reference sequence). The V end lost 3 bases, the J end lost 2 bases, and 12 bases lay between the germline ends. This CDR3 region has 15 residues. Original data processing: Reference gene primer amplification gave estimated nucleated cell counts. TCRdb's copy holds only in-frame clones and misses some; the assay was immunoSEQ multiplex PCR. That table supplies the V and J calls and clone size; D and trimming were determined from the DNA. The table includes 95,000 or so clones, under 90% detected once. The sequence was obtained from a human donor in a cohort sampled during active COVID-19. The rearrangement uses TRBV3-1 (or the pseudogene TRBV3-2) and TRBJ2-3, with TRBD2 as a possible D gene (5 bases). Input material: peripheral blood. DNA for the CDR3: TGTGCCAGCAGCCAGACGGGAACTAACACAGATACGCAGTATTTT. Translating it yields CASSQTGTNTDTQYF.